This TCR beta chain was sequenced during a study of blood T cell repertoires in COVID-19. Whole-study context: COVID-19 samples, acute and convalescent, were from the United States, Italy and Spain. Sources were T cells, B-cell-depleted T cells, or PBMCs; the material itself was cDNA or gDNA.

Original processing notes: Nucleated cell counts were estimated from reference gene primer amplification. Assay: immunoSEQ multiplex PCR; the TCRdb copy retains only in-frame clones and omits some. V and J calls and clone size are copied from that table; D and trimming were computed from the DNA. This table has about 200,000 clones, 84% appearing once. This clone was counted once. V shed 0 bases and J shed 7 bases, with 13 bases lying between them. Germline V gene data show CDR1 as GTSNPN and CDR2 as SVGIG (reference sequence). The CDR3 sequence is 15 residues long. This TCR was sampled from a human donor in a cohort sampled during active COVID-19. The sample was peripheral blood. The V gene is TRBV30, the J gene TRBJ1-6, with TRBD1 as a possible D gene (5 bases). As DNA, the CDR3 is TGTGCCTGGAGTGTCCCCTTGACAGCCAATTCACCCCTCCACTTT. Its protein is CAWSVPLTANSPLHF.